The 15 T cell receptor beta chains presented below share a single source sample, sequenced in a study of T cell responses to AZD1222 COVID-19 vaccine. Profiled with immunoSEQ multiplex PCR; TCRdb holds only in-frame clones, not every one. This table has around 140,000 clones, roughly 92% appearing once. Sequences were derived from peripheral blood, sampled on day 0 of AZD1222 vaccination. The receptor source for this set is an adult in good health.

V gene TRBV24-1 combines with J gene TRBJ2-7; the match to TRBD1 covers 11 bases. V lost 4 bases to trimming and J lost 7 bases; unmatched junction nucleotides: 8. The CDR3 is made up of 15 amino acids. The germline V gene encodes CDR1 KGHDR and CDR2 SFDVKD. CDR3 protein: CATSEGGQGGEEQYF. The CDR3 DNA is TGTGCCACCAGTGAGGGGGGACAGGGGGGAGAAGAGCAGTACTTC.

This clone showed up just once. The chain employs TRBV5-4 and TRBJ2-7, with 10 nucleotides matching TRBD2. V gave up 3 bases and J gave up 5 bases; unmatched junction bases: 11. Germline CDR1 is SGHNT and CDR2 is YYREEE (reference sequence). The CDR3 has 16 amino acids. The CDR3 nucleotides read TGTGCCAGCAGCTCTAGCGGGAGATCGTTTTGGGACGAGCAGTACTTC. This codes for CASSSSGRSFWDEQYF.

The chain combines TRBV28 with TRBJ2-2; TRBD1 agrees at 7 bases. There are 17 residues in the CDR3. The J segment lost 6 bases and the V segment lost 6 bases, leaving 16 bases of the junction unmatched. Per germline, CDR1 MDHEN and CDR2 SYDVKM. The CDR3 region is CASSSFYRGKASGELFF. CDR3 in DNA: TGTGCCAGCAGCTCATTTTACAGGGGAAAGGCATCCGGGGAGCTGTTTTTT.

This chain uses TRBV29-1 with TRBJ2-1; possibly TRBD1 or TRBD2 for D (6 bases each). The CDR3 loop spans 14 amino acids. Germline V gives CDR1 SQVTM, CDR2 ANQGSEA. Trimming cost V 2 bases and J 9 bases, with 17 bases left between them. This CDR3 is CSVERLIGGGEQFF. The CDR3 bases are TGCAGCGTTGAAAGACTCATTGGAGGGGGTGAGCAGTTCTTC.

The chain combines TRBV5-1 with TRBJ2-7; D possibly corresponds to TRBD1 (5 bases). V was clipped by 0 bases and J by 0 bases, with 10 bases between them. Germline CDR1 SGHRS, CDR2 YFSETQ. The CDR3 spans 15 residues. The CDR3 region is CASSLDLGPSYEQYF. The CDR3 bases are TGCGCCAGCAGCTTGGATTTGGGGCCCTCCTACGAGCAGTACTTC.

The chain couples TRBV3-1 (or the pseudogene TRBV3-2) to TRBJ1-4, with D uncertain. The CDR3 sequence is 13 residues long. The germline V gene has CDR1 LGHDT and CDR2 YNNKEL (reference sequence). V was shortened by 6 bases and J by 8 bases, with 13 bases between the two germline ends. The CDR3 spells CASRPSGQEKLFF. DNA of the CDR3: TGTGCCAGCAGACCCAGCGGGCAGGAAAAACTGTTTTTT.

The chain is built from TRBV11-3 and TRBJ2-3, with a weak D call TRBD2 (5 bases). V lost 1 base to trimming and J lost 0 bases, with 8 bases between them. The CDR3 is 15 amino acids. Per germline, CDR1 SGHNT and CDR2 YENEEA. This CDR3 reads CASSLGAGSTDTQYF. CDR3 in DNA: TGTGCCAGCAGCTTAGGTGCGGGTAGCACAGATACGCAGTATTTT.

This clone occurred a few times. V usage is TRBV21-1 and J usage is TRBJ2-7. TRBV21-1 is described as a pseudogene. The CDR3 has 8 amino acids. CDR3 sequence: CASSKVLF. The CDR3, as DNA: TGTGCCAGCAGCAAAGTGCTCTTC.

The V and J genes are TRBV2 and TRBJ2-7; 8 nucleotides line up with TRBD2. V lost 3 bases and J lost 6; bases outside the gene matches: 10. Germline V gene data show CDR1 as SNHLY and CDR2 as FYNNEI. CDR3 size: 15 residues. CDR3 bases: TGTGCCAGCAGTGATTATTGGGGGACTAGGGTCGAGCAGTACTTC. This codes for CASSDYWGTRVEQYF.

The genes are TRBV5-6 and TRBJ2-5; D may be TRBD1 (6 bases). Germline V gene data show CDR1 as SGHDT and CDR2 as YYEEEE. Trimming cost V 7 bases and J 4 bases, with 23 bases left between them. The CDR3 is 16 residues long. The CDR3 DNA sequence: TGTGCCAGCGAGACGAGAGGCAGGGGAGATGGAGAGACCCAGTACTTC. This translates into CASETRGRGDGETQYF.

The rearrangement uses TRBV19 and TRBJ2-7; 15 bases match TRBD2. J gave up 7 bases and V 5 bases, and 6 bases lay outside the gene matches. The CDR3 loop spans 15 amino acids. Germline V gives CDR1 LNHDA, CDR2 SQIVND (reference sequence). Here the CDR3 reads CASSPGTSGRLEQYF. In DNA, the CDR3 is TGTGCCAGTAGTCCCGGGACTAGCGGGAGGCTTGAGCAGTACTTC.

This clone showed up just a few times. J is TRBJ1-4 and V is TRBV4-1, with no clear D. The V gene's germline CDR1 is MGHRA and CDR2 YSYEKL. V dropped 1 base and J dropped 0 bases, with 15 bases sitting between them. CDR3 size: 18 residues. This CDR3 reads CASSQVIVRASTNEKLFF. The CDR3 nucleotides are TGCGCCAGCAGCCAAGTAATTGTCAGAGCTTCAACTAATGAAAAACTGTTTTTT.

This clone was seen only once. The chain recombines TRBV2 with TRBJ1-4; D gene unclear. The germline V gene has CDR1 SNHLY and CDR2 FYNNEI. The CDR3 sequence is 15 residues long. With 3 bases removed from V and 3 bases from J, the gap between germline ends came to 11 bases. Here the CDR3 DNA reads TGTGCCAGCAGTGACCACGATGCGGCTAATGAAAAACTGTTTTTT. Its translation: CASSDHDAANEKLFF. Together with reference TRBV2 and TRBJ1-4, the CDR3 gives the full variable domain: EPEVTQTPSHQVTQMGQEVILRCVPISNHLYFYWYRQILGQKVEFLVSFYNNEISEKSEIFDDQFSVERPDGSNFTLKIRSTKLEDSAMYFCASSDHDAANEKLFFGSGTQLSVL.

This sequence joins TRBV6-1 and TRBJ2-2; D is unclear. The CDR3 runs to 14 residues. V was pared by 2 bases and J by 4 bases, with 8 bases between. Per the germline V gene, CDR1 is MNHNS and CDR2 is SASEGT. CDR3 DNA: TGTGCCAGCAGTGAAATCGCTACCACCGGGGAGCTGTTTTTT. Encoded protein: CASSEIATTGELFF.

This chain connects TRBV5-4 to TRBJ2-7, with 11 bases matching TRBD1. The CDR3 is 16 amino acids. Germline CDR1 SGHNT, CDR2 YYREEE (reference sequence). Trimming cost V 4 bases and J 4 bases; bases outside gene matches: 10. DNA of the CDR3: TGTGCCAGCAGCCCCGGTCGGACAGGGGGCTATTACGAGCAGTACTTC. Translated: CASSPGRTGGYYEQYF.